This paragraph covers one T cell receptor (beta chain) sequence. No antigen is known for it. This sample stems from a study of CD8 T cells in Susac syndrome. Sequencing of TCR beta covered CD8+ and CD4+ T cells obtained from blood. While CD8+ and CD4+ T cells were isolated negatively, TEMRA cells were enriched by FACS. Study-level findings and limits: That the number of individuals in its TCR sequencing and HLA analysis was relatively small was acknowledged by the study.

Germline values: CDR1 KGHDR, CDR2 SFDVKD. V lost 9 bases and J 3 bases, leaving 20 bases between the germline ends. This CDR3 comprises 16 residues. The RNA, about 0.45 to 1 ug, was put through reverse transcription using random hexamers. The method of amplification for TCR beta CDR3 was immunoSEQ multiplex PCR, covering 54 Vbeta and 13 Jbeta. TCRdb independently ran MiXCR on the immunoSEQ multiplex PCR reads; one entry per CDR3 protein. Of about 73,000 distinct CDR3 sequences listed, about 95% are singletons. The TCR sequence derives from a human donor with multiple sclerosis. The sequenced material came from CD8+ T cells from PBMCs. This chain uses TRBV24-1 with TRBJ1-5, with a tentative D call TRBD1 (5 bases). In DNA form, the CDR3 reads TGTGCCACCCAGGGCCCGGTCGGTCTCGTCAATCAGCCCCAGCATTTT. It codes for CATQGPVGLVNQPQHF.